The 27 T cell receptor beta chains reported below all come from one sample, sequenced in a study of human T cells and chemical hapten exposure. Specified time point: patch test 1, 2 weeks after DPC sensitization. Treatment in this sample: therapeutic diphenylcyclopropenone sensitization with weekly scalp DPC. TCRdb passed the RACE reads through MiXCR, listing each CDR3 protein once. The data hold 380,000 or so distinct CDR3 sequences, with 4.8% observed a single time. The material sequenced was whole blood, taken in connection with sensitization to the hapten diphenylcyclopropenone (DPC). These receptors were taken from a woman aged 45-65 years with alopecia areata. Some clones in this sample may be carry-over from other donors' samples.

The chain joins TRBV20-1 to TRBJ2-3; D uncertain. This CDR3 is built from 14 residues. Germline CDR1 and CDR2: DFQATT and SNEGSKA (reference sequence). Trimming took off 5 bases at V and 3 bases at J, with 15 bases between the two ends. CDR3 amino acids: CSAFRNQVTDTQYF. In nucleotides, the CDR3 is TGCAGTGCTTTCCGGAACCAGGTGACAGATACGCAGTATTTT.

This clonotype appeared many times. J is TRBJ2-7 and V is TRBV12-3 or TRBV12-4; 11 bases agree with TRBD1. CDR3 length equals 15 residues. The junction had 7 bases not matched to a gene; V was cut back by 7 bases and J by 2 bases. The CDR3 spells CASNTGTGGPYEQYF. In nucleotides, the CDR3 is TGTGCCAGCAATACCGGGACAGGGGGTCCCTACGAGCAGTACTTC.

This clonotype was counted at least ten times. The chain combines TRBV3-1 with TRBJ1-1; 7 nucleotides agree with TRBD1. The germline V gene encodes CDR1 LGHDT and CDR2 YNNKEL (reference sequence). The J segment lost 0 bases and the V segment lost 1 base, leaving 5 bases of the junction unmatched. The CDR3 covers 16 residues. The DNA of the CDR3 is TGTGCCAGCAGCCAAGTGAGGACAGGCCTGAACACTGAAGCTTTCTTT. This sequence encodes CASSQVRTGLNTEAFF.

This clonotype was counted many times. V usage is TRBV7-8 and J usage is TRBJ1-5, with 7 bases matching TRBD1. The CDR3 is 17 residues long. The ends lost 4 bases at V and 1 base at J; junction bases unmatched: 10. The V gene's germline CDR1 is SGHVS and CDR2 FQNEAQ. CDR3 in DNA: TGTGCCAGCAGCTCGGGACAGAATATAGTAAGCAATCAGCCCCAGCATTTT. Amino acid sequence: CASSSGQNIVSNQPQHF.

This clonotype was seen at least ten times. The V gene is TRBV20-1, the J gene TRBJ2-5; 7 positions match TRBD2. The CDR3 runs 14 residues. Germline values: CDR1 DFQATT, CDR2 SNEGSKA (reference sequence). Trimming removed 7 bases from V and 1 base from J; junction bases left unmatched: 9. In DNA, the CDR3 is TGCAGTGGTTCCGGCGGGAGCGCCCAAGAGACCCAGTACTTC. Translated, it gives CSGSGGSAQETQYF.

This clonotype was counted only a few times. The CDR3 nucleotides are TGTGCCAGCAGCCCCCCGGGTTTGGGCCCCGGGGAGCTGTTTTTT. The encoded protein is CASSPPGLGPGELFF. The chain couples TRBV7-9 to TRBJ2-2; D is uncertain. Per germline, CDR1 SEHNR and CDR2 FQNEAQ (reference sequence). The CDR3 covers 15 residues. Trimming shortened V by 5 bases and J by 6 bases, and 16 bases separated the two germline ends.

A few counts support this clonotype. The J gene is TRBJ2-7, the V gene TRBV21-1; the table's D call, TRBD1, was not checked against the DNA. TRBV21-1 is described as a pseudogene. The CDR3 totals 14 residues. CDR3 amino acids: CANEQGSIPYEQYF. The CDR3 DNA reads as TGTGCCAACGAACAGGGGAGTATTCCCTACGAGCAGTACTTC.

A note on this clonotype: This may stem from a read error, because a much larger clone lies one nucleotide away. This chain connects TRBV7-2 to TRBJ2-5; D remains unclear. The germline CDR1 and CDR2 sequences are SGHTA and FQGNSA. V dropped 7 bases and J dropped 5 bases, with 11 bases sitting between them. The CDR3 is made up of 12 amino acids. CDR3 coding DNA: TGTGCCAGCAACTATCCCCCGGAGACCCAGTACTTC. It specifies CASNYPPETQYF. Combining the CDR3 with reference TRBV7-2 and TRBJ2-5 gives the whole variable domain GAGVSQSPSNKVTEKGKDVELRCDPISGHTALYWYRQSLGQGLEFLIYFQGNSAPDKSGLPSDRFSAERTGGSVSTLTIQRTQQEDSAVYLCASNYPPETQYFGPGTRLLVL.

This rearrangement joins TRBV27 to TRBJ2-7; TRBD2 matches 10 bases. The CDR3 is made up of 15 amino acids. CDR1 and CDR2 (germline): MNHEY, SMNVEV (reference sequence). Trimming at V came to 4 bases and at J to 0 bases, leaving 3 bases not matched to a gene. CDR3 sequence reads: CASSYGTSDSYEQYF. In DNA, the CDR3 is TGTGCCAGCAGTTACGGGACTAGCGACTCCTACGAGCAGTACTTC.

V usage is TRBV29-1 and J usage is TRBJ1-2, with a weak D call TRBD1 (5 bases). The CDR3 contains 13 residues. V was clipped by 1 base and J by 3 bases, with 9 bases between them. The germline CDR1 and CDR2 sequences are SQVTM and ANQGSEA. CDR3: CSVEGGDHYGYTF. CDR3 coding DNA: TGCAGCGTTGAAGGAGGGGACCACTATGGCTACACCTTC.

This clonotype was seen a handful of times. The V call is TRBV18, the J call TRBJ1-5; D uncertain. The V end lost 5 bases, the J end lost 3 bases, and 11 bases lay between the germline ends. Germline CDR1 KGHSH, CDR2 LQKENI. The CDR3 has 14 amino acids. CDR3 sequence: CASSSSGPNQPQHF. The CDR3 region has the DNA TGTGCCAGCTCATCATCCGGTCCCAATCAGCCCCAGCATTTT.

This clonotype was detected a few times. This sequence joins TRBV7-9 and TRBJ2-3, with TRBD1 matching 7 bases. V lost 7 bases, J lost 1 base, and 8 bases stayed unmatched. Per germline, CDR1 SEHNR and CDR2 FQNEAQ (reference sequence). The CDR3 loop spans 15 amino acids. CDR3 amino acids: CASTYDRAGTDTQYF. The CDR3 coding sequence is TGTGCCAGCACCTATGACAGGGCTGGCACAGATACGCAGTATTTT.

This clonotype was recorded many times. V usage is TRBV7-8 and J usage is TRBJ1-1; D is possibly TRBD1 (6 bases). The CDR3 spans 14 residues. Trimming stripped 3 bases from V and 5 bases from J, with 13 bases between. CDR1 is SGHVS and CDR2 is FQNEAQ in the germline V gene. The CDR3 sequence is CASSLGDTGTEAFF. In nucleotides, the CDR3 is TGTGCCAGCAGCTTGGGGGACACGGGAACTGAAGCTTTCTTT.

This clonotype was seen ten or more times. The rearrangement joins TRBV10-1 to TRBJ2-2; 9 bases map to TRBD2. The CDR3 is 15 amino acids. Trimming removed 6 bases from V and 5 bases from J; junction bases left unmatched: 7. The germline gives CDR1 WNHNN, CDR2 SYGVQD (reference sequence). The CDR3: CASSLSGSGTGELFF. CDR3 nucleotides: TGCGCCAGCAGCCTTAGCGGGAGCGGTACCGGGGAGCTGTTTTTT.

V is TRBV2 and J is TRBJ2-1, with 12 bases aligning to TRBD2. The CDR3 has 16 amino acids. The junction had 4 bases not matched to a gene; V was cut back by 3 bases and J by 4 bases. Germline CDR1 and CDR2: SNHLY and FYNNEI. CDR3 amino acids: CASSDPLAGGYNEQFF. Here the CDR3 DNA reads TGTGCCAGCAGTGACCCGCTAGCGGGAGGGTACAATGAGCAGTTCTTC.

The rearrangement links TRBV7-2 to TRBJ2-6; the D gene is possibly TRBD1 (7 bases). V lost 5 bases, J lost 1 base, and 9 bases lay in between. CDR3 size: 15 residues. CDR1 is SGHTA, CDR2 FQGNSA, per germline. DNA for the CDR3: TGTGCCAGCAGCGCAGGGGGGTCTGGGGCCAACGTCCTGACTTTC. Translated, it gives CASSAGGSGANVLTF.

This clonotype has just a few counts. The V gene is TRBV6-1, the J gene TRBJ1-6; no clear D gene. The CDR3 loop spans 17 amino acids. In germline, CDR1 is MNHNS, CDR2 SASEGT. V shed 2 bases and J shed 0 bases, with 11 bases lying between them. The CDR3 bases are TGTGCCAGCAGTGAAAGCCCGGGAAGCTCCTATAATTCACCCCTCCACTTT. It specifies CASSESPGSSYNSPLHF.

J is TRBJ1-6 and V is TRBV3-1; 9 positions match TRBD1. CDR3 length: 19 amino acids. The junction had 10 bases not matched to a gene; V was cut back by 0 bases and J by 4 bases. CDR1 and CDR2 (germline): LGHDT, YNNKEL (reference sequence). The CDR3 nucleotides are TGTGCCAGCAGCCAAGACGGGACAGGGCTCTACGGATATAATTCACCCCTCCACTTT. Translating gives CASSQDGTGLYGYNSPLHF.

Only a few counts were recorded for this clonotype. This sequence joins TRBV12-5 and TRBJ2-1; 8 bases align to TRBD1. CDR3 length: 13 residues. V trimming: 7 bases; J trimming: 9 bases; junction bases outside the gene matches: 8. Germline V lookup: CDR1 LGHNT, CDR2 FRNRAP. CDR3 nucleotides: TGTGCTAGTGTACAGGGGGGTTATGGTGAGCAGTTCTTC. It codes for CASVQGGYGEQFF.

This clonotype was counted a few times. The gene calls are TRBV30 and TRBJ2-1, with TRBD2 identical over 11 bases. The CDR3 consists of 15 residues. Unmatched junction bases numbered 10, after V lost 2 bases and J lost 10 bases. CDR1 GTSNPN and CDR2 SVGIG come from the germline V gene (reference sequence). This CDR3 reads CAWSRGTSGVEEQFF. CDR3 coding DNA: TGTGCCTGGAGTAGGGGGACTAGCGGAGTAGAGGAGCAGTTCTTC.

This clonotype was seen many times. The chain recombines TRBV5-1 with TRBJ2-5; D remains ambiguous. The CDR3 is 15 amino acids. Trimming pared 0 bases from V and 4 bases from J, leaving 13 bases between. The germline V gene has CDR1 SGHRS and CDR2 YFSETQ. As DNA, the CDR3 is TGCGCCAGCAGCTTGGAAGCCCCGAGGCGAGAGACCCAGTACTTC. It codes for CASSLEAPRRETQYF. The variable domain in full, with the rest retrieved from reference TRBV5-1 and TRBJ2-5, is KAGVTQTPRYLIKTRGQQVTLSCSPISGHRSVSWYQQTPGQGLQFLFEYFSETQRNKGNFPGRFSGRQFSNSRSEMNVSTLELGDSALYLCASSLEAPRRETQYFGPGTRLLVL.

This clonotype was found a few times. The chain carries TRBV15 and TRBJ1-1, with 7 bases identical to TRBD1. The CDR3 has 16 residues. The trim removed 5 bases at V and 5 bases at J, leaving 14 bases unmatched. CDR1 is LNHNV and CDR2 is YYDKDF in the germline V gene (reference sequence). CDR3 in DNA: TGTGCCACCAGCTTTAGGGCAGGGGGTATCGGTACTGAAGCTTTCTTT. Its protein is CATSFRAGGIGTEAFF.

This clonotype showed up many times. CDR3 sequence (DNA): TGCAGCGTATCCCCCCCTAGACTAGCAGAGACCCCAGATACGCAGTATTTT. Protein sequence: CSVSPPRLAETPDTQYF. The rearrangement links TRBV29-1 to TRBJ2-3; TRBD2 aligns across 7 bases. CDR3 length: 17 residues. In germline, CDR1 is SQVTM, CDR2 ANQGSEA. Trimming at V came to 6 bases and at J to 4 bases, leaving 19 bases not matched to a gene.

As DNA, the CDR3 is TGTGCCAGCAGCCCCGGAACTAACGAAGAGACCCAGTACTTC. The encoded protein is CASSPGTNEETQYF. The V gene is TRBV3-1, the J gene TRBJ2-5; D unresolved. CDR3 size: 14 residues. Trimming removed 4 bases from V and 3 bases from J, with 12 bases in between. Germline values: CDR1 LGHDT, CDR2 YNNKEL (reference sequence).

This clonotype was found once. A much larger clone sits a single nucleotide away, making a read error possible. The chain combines TRBV28 with TRBJ2-6, with D possibly matching TRBD1 (5 bases). The length of the CDR3 is 14 residues. Per germline, CDR1 MDHEN and CDR2 SYDVKM. CDR3 protein: CASSSRSGANILTF. The CDR3, as DNA: TGTGCCAGCAGTTCCAGATCTGGGGCCAACATCCTGACTTTC.

This clonotype has more than one count but fewer than ten. The genes are TRBV12-3 or TRBV12-4 and TRBJ1-2; no clear D gene. The CDR3 contains 13 residues. V lost 4 bases and J 5 bases, leaving 11 bases between the germline ends. The CDR3 reads CASSSLVGYGYTF. For the CDR3, the DNA is TGTGCCAGCAGTTCTCTAGTCGGTTATGGCTACACCTTC.

This clonotype has ten or more counts. The rearrangement links TRBV27 to TRBJ2-5; no clear D gene. This CDR3 spans 13 amino acids. The ends were cut back, 0 bases at V and 2 bases at J, with 4 bases in the middle. Germline CDR1 MNHEY, CDR2 SMNVEV (reference sequence). The CDR3, as DNA: TGTGCCAGCAGTTTATCGGGTCAAGAGACCCAGTACTTC. It specifies CASSLSGQETQYF.